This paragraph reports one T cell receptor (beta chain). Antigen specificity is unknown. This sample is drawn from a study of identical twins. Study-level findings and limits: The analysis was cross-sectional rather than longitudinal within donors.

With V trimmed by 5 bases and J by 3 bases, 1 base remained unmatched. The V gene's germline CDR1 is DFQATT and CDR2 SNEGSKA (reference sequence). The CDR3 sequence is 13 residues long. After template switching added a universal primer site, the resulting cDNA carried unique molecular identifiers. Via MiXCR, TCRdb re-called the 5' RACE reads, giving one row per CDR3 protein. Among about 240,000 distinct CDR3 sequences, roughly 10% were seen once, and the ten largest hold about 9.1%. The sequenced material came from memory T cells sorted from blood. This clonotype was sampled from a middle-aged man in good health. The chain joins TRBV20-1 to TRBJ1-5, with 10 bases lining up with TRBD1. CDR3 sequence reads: CSAGTGANQPQHF. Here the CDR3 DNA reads TGCAGTGCTGGGACAGGGGCCAATCAGCCCCAGCATTTT.